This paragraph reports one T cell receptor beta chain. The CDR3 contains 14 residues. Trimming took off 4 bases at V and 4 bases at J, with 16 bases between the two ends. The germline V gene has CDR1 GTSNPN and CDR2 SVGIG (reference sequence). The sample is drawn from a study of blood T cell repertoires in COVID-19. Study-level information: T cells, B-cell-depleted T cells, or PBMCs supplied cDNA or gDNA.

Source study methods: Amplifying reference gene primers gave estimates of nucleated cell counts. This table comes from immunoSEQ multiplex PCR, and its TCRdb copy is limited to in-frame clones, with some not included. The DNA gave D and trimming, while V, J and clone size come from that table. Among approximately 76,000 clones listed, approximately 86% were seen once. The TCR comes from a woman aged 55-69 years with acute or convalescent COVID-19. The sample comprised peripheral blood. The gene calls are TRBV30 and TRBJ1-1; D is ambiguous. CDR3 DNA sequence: TGTGCCTGGATACCTCAATTGAGCCCCACTGAAGCTTTCTTT. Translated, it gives CAWIPQLSPTEAFF.